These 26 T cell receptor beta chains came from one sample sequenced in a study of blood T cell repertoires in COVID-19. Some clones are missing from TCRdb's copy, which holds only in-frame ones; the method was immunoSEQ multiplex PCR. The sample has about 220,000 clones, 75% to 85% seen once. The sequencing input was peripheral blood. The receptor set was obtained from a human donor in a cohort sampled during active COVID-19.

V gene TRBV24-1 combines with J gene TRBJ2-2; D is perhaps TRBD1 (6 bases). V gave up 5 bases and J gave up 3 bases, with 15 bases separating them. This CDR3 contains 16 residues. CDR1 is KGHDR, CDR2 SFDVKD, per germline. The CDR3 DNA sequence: TGTGCCACCAGTGCCGGATATTACAGGGACACCGGGGAGCTGTTTTTT. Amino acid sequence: CATSAGYYRDTGELFF.

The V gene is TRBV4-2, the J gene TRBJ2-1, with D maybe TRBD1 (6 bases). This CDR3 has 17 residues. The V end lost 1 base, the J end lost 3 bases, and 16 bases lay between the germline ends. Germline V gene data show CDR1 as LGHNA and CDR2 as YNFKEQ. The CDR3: CASSQGVGAPNYNEQFF. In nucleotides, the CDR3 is TGTGCCAGCAGCCAAGGAGTGGGGGCCCCTAACTACAATGAGCAGTTCTTC.

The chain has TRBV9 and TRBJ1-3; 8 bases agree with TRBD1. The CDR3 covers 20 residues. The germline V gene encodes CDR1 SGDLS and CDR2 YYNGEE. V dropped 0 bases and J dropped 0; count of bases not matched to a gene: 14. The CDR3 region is CASSVAPIPTGESSGNTIYF. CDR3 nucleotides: TGTGCCAGCAGCGTAGCCCCGATCCCGACAGGGGAATCCTCTGGAAACACCATATATTTT.

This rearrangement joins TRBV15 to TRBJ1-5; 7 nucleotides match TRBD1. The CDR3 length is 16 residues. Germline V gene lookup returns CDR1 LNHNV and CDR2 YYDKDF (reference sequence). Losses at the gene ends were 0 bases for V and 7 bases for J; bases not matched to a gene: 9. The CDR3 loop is CATSRDSQGVRQPQHF. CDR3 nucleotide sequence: TGTGCCACCAGCAGAGACAGCCAGGGGGTACGACAGCCCCAGCATTTT.

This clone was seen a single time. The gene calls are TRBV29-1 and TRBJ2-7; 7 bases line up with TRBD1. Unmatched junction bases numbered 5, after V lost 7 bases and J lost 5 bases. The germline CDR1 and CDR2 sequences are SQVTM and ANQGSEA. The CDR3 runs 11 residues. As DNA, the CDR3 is TGCAGCGCGACAGGGTGGGACGAGCAGTACTTC. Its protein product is CSATGWDEQYF.

CDR3 loop: CASSNGVSPLHF. The DNA of the CDR3 is TGTGCCAGCAGCAACGGGGTGTCACCCCTCCACTTT. The rearrangement joins TRBV6-5 to TRBJ1-6; D unresolved. Germline V CDR1 and CDR2: MNHEY, SVGAGI. This CDR3 is built from 12 residues. V lost 6 bases, J lost 10 bases, and 10 bases lay in between.

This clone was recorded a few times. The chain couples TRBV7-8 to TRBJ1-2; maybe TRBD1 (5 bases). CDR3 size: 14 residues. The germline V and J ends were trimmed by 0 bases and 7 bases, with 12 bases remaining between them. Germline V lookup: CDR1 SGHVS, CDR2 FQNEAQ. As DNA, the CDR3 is TGTGCCAGCAGCTTAGCCGACAGTCTGGGTGGCTACACCTTC. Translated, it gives CASSLADSLGGYTF.

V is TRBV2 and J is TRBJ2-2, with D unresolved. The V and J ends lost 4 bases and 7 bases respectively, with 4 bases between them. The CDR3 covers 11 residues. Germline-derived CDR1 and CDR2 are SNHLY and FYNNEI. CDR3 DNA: TGTGCCAGCAGTGCTTTCGGGGAGCTGTTTTTT. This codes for CASSAFGELFF. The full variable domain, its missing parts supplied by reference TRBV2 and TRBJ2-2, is EPEVTQTPSHQVTQMGQEVILRCVPISNHLYFYWYRQILGQKVEFLVSFYNNEISEKSEIFDDQFSVERPDGSNFTLKIRSTKLEDSAMYFCASSAFGELFFGEGSRLTVL.

In DNA form, the CDR3 reads TGTGCCAGCAGCTTATCGACTAGCGGGACCGGGGAGCTGTTTTTT. Amino acids: CASSLSTSGTGELFF. The V call is TRBV7-3, the J call TRBJ2-2, with 10 bases aligning to TRBD2. The CDR3 is 15 residues long. V gave up 2 bases and J gave up 5 bases; unmatched junction bases: 2. Per the germline V gene, CDR1 is SGHTA and CDR2 is FQGTGA.

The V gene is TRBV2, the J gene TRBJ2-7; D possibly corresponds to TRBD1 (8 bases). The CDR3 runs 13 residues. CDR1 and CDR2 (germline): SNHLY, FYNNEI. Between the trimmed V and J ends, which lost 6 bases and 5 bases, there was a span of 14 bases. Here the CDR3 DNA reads TGTGCCAGCAGAGACAGGGGAGGGGACGAGCAGTACTTC. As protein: CASRDRGGDEQYF. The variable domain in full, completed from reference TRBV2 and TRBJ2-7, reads EPEVTQTPSHQVTQMGQEVILRCVPISNHLYFYWYRQILGQKVEFLVSFYNNEISEKSEIFDDQFSVERPDGSNFTLKIRSTKLEDSAMYFCASRDRGGDEQYFGPGTRLTVT.

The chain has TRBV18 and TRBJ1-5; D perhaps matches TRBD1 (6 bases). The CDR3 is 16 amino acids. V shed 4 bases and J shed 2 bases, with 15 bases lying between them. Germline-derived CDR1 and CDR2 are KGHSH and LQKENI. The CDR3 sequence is CASSLRGGTGNQPQHF. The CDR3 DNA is TGTGCCAGCTCACTTCGCGGGGGCACGGGCAATCAGCCCCAGCATTTT.

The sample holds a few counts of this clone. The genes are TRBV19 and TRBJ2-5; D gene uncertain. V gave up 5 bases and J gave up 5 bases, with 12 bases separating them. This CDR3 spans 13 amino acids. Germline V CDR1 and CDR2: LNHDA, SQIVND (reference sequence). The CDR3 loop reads CASSPLVRETQYF. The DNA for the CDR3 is TGTGCCAGTAGTCCCTTGGTGCGGGAGACCCAGTACTTC.

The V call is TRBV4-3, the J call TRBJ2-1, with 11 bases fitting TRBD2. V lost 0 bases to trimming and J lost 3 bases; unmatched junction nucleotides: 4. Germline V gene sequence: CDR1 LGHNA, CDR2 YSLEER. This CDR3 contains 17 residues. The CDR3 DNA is TGCGCCAGCAGCCAAGATAGACTAGCGGGGCACTACAATGAGCAGTTCTTC. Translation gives CASSQDRLAGHYNEQFF.

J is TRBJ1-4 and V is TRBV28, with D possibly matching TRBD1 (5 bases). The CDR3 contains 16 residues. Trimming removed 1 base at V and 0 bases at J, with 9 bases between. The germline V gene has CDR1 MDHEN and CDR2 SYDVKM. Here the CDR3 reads CASSLFDSATNEKLFF. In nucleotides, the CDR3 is TGTGCCAGCAGTTTATTCGACAGCGCAACTAATGAAAAACTGTTTTTT.

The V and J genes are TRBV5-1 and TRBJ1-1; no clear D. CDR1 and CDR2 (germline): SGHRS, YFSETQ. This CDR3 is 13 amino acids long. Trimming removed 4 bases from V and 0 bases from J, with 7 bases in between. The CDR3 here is CASSVEVNTEAFF. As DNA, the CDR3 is TGCGCCAGCAGCGTCGAGGTGAACACTGAAGCTTTCTTT.

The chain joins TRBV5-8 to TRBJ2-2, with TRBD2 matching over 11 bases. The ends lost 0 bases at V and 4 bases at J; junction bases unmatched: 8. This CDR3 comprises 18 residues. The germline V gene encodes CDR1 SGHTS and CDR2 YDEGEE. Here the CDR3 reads CASSLVNLAGGPTGELFF. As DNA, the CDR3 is TGTGCCAGCAGCTTGGTGAACCTAGCGGGAGGACCCACCGGGGAGCTGTTTTTT. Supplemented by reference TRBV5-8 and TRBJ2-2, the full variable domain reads EAGVTQSPTHLIKTRGQQATLRCSPISGHTSVYWYQQALGLGLQFLLWYDEGEERNRGNFPPRFSGRQFPNYSSELNVNALELEDSALYLCASSLVNLAGGPTGELFFGEGSRLTVL.

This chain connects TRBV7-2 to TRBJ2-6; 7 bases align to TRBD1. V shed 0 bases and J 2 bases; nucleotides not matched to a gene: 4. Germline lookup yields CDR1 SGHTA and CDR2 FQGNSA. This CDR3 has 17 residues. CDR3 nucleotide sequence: TGTGCCAGCAGCTTAGCTTGGGACAGTACTGGGGCCAACGTCCTGACTTTC. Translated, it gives CASSLAWDSTGANVLTF.

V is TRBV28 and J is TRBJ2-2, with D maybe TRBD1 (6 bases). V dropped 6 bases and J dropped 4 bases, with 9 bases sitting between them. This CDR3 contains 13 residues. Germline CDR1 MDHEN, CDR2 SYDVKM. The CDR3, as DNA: TGTGCCAGCAGGGACAGTTCCACCGGGGAGCTGTTTTTT. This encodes CASRDSSTGELFF.

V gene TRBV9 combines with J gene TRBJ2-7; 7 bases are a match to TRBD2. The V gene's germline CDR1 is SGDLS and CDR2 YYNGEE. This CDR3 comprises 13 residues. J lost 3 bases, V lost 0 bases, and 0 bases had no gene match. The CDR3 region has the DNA TGTGCCAGCAGCGTAGGGGACTACTACGAGCAGTACTTC. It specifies CASSVGDYYEQYF.

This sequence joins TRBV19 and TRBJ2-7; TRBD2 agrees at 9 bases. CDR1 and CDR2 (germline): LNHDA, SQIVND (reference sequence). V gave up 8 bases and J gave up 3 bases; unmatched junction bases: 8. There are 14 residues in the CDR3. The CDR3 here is CASRRLAGNYEQYF. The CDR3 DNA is TGTGCCAGTCGGAGGCTAGCGGGGAACTACGAGCAGTACTTC. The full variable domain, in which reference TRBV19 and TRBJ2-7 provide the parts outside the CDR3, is DGGITQSPKYLFRKEGQNVTLSCEQNLNHDAMYWYRQDPGQGLRLIYYSQIVNDFQKGDIAEGYSVSREKKESFPLTVTSAQKNPTAFYLCASRRLAGNYEQYFGPGTRLTVT.

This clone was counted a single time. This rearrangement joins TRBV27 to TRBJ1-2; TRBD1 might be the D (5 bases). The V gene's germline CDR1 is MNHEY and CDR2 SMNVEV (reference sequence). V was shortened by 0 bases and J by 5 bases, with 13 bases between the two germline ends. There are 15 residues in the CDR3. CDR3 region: CASSLSAGGEYGYTF. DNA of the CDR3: TGTGCCAGCAGTTTATCTGCCGGGGGGGAGTATGGCTACACCTTC.

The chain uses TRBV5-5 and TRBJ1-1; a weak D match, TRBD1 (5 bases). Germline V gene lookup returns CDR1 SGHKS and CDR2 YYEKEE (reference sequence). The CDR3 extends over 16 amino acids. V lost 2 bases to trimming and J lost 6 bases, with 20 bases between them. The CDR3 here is CASSLYLLIQGSEAFF. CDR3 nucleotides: TGTGCCAGCAGCTTATACCTCTTGATTCAGGGATCTGAAGCTTTCTTT. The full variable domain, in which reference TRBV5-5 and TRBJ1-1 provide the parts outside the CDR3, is DAGVTQSPTHLIKTRGQQVTLRCSPISGHKSVSWYQQVLGQGPQFIFQYYEKEERGRGNFPDRFSARQFPNYSSELNVNALLLGDSALYLCASSLYLLIQGSEAFFGQGTRLTVV.

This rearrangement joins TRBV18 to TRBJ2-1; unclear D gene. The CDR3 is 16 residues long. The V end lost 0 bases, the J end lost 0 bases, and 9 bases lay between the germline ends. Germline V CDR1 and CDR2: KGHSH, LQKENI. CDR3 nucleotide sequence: TGTGCCAGCTCACCACCTGCCTGGAGCTCCTACAATGAGCAGTTCTTC. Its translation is CASSPPAWSSYNEQFF.

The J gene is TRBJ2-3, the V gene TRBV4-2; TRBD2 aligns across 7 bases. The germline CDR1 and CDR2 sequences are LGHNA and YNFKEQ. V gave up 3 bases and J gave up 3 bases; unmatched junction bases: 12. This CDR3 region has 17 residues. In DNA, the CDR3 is TGTGCCAGCAGCCAGACATTTGGGGGGGGACTTACAGATACGCAGTATTTT. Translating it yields CASSQTFGGGLTDTQYF.

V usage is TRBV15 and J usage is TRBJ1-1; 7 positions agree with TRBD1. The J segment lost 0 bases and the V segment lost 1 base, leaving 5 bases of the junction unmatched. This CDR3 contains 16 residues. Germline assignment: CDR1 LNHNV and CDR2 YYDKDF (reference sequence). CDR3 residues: CATSRGPGQMNTEAFF. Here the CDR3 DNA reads TGTGCCACCAGCAGAGGACCGGGACAGATGAACACTGAAGCTTTCTTT. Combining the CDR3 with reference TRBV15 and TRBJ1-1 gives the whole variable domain DAMVIQNPRYQVTQFGKPVTLSCSQTLNHNVMYWYQQKSSQAPKLLFHYYDKDFNNEADTPDNFQSRRPNTSFCFLDIRSPGLGDTAMYLCATSRGPGQMNTEAFFGQGTRLTVV.

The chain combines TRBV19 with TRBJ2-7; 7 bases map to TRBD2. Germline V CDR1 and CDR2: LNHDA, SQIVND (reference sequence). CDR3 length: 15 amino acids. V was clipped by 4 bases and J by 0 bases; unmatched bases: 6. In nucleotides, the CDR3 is TGTGCCAGTAGTAGAACTAGCGAGAGCTCCTACGAGCAGTACTTC. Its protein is CASSRTSESSYEQYF.